The 27 T cell receptor beta chains presented below share a single source sample, sequenced in a study of T cells in pancreatic ductal adenocarcinoma. The method was immunoSEQ multiplex PCR; TCRdb's version includes in-frame clones alone and lacks a portion of them. The sample includes over 100,000 clones, nearly 95% of them seen just once. No neoadjuvant therapy was given to the selected pancreatic ductal adenocarcinoma patients before their surgery. The specimen sequenced was PBMCs. These receptors were obtained from a human donor with pancreatic ductal adenocarcinoma.

The rearrangement joins TRBV9 to TRBJ2-2; 9 nucleotides agree with TRBD1. The CDR3 totals 15 residues. Germline CDR1 is SGDLS and CDR2 is YYNGEE. J gave up 3 bases and V 2 bases, and 2 bases lay outside the gene matches. DNA of the CDR3: TGTGCCAGCAGCGTCACAGGGGGCGACACCGGGGAGCTGTTTTTT. Protein: CASSVTGGDTGELFF.

The V and J genes are TRBV10-3 and TRBJ1-2; D is perhaps TRBD1 (5 bases). The CDR3 runs to 15 residues. Trimming removed 2 bases from V and 8 bases from J, with 18 bases in between. Germline V CDR1 and CDR2: ENHRY, SYGVKD. The CDR3 nucleotides are TGTGCCATCAGTGAGCTCCAGGGAAATCTTTTAGGCTACACCTTC. It specifies CAISELQGNLLGYTF.

To note about this clone: Its ends do not fully match the called genes, so a read error is possible. This chain links TRBV7-7 with TRBJ1-5, with a possible D match to TRBD1 (6 bases). The CDR3 contains 14 residues. Germline V gene sequence: CDR1 SSHAT, CDR2 FNYEAQ (reference sequence). The DNA for the CDR3 is TGTGCTAGCAGCGGGGGCCTCCCCGGGCAGCCCCAGCATTTT. It specifies CASSGGLPGQPQHF.

The chain employs TRBV5-5 and TRBJ1-4; 11 nucleotides match TRBD1. CDR1 is SGHKS, CDR2 YYEKEE, per germline (reference sequence). The CDR3 extends over 14 amino acids. Trimming cost V 5 bases and J 8 bases; bases outside gene matches: 5. CDR3 protein: CASSAGQGVEKLFF. The CDR3 DNA reads as TGTGCCAGCAGTGCGGGACAGGGGGTCGAAAAACTGTTTTTT.

The rearrangement links TRBV5-1 to TRBJ2-1; weak D call: TRBD1 (5 bases). The CDR3 covers 15 residues. From germline, CDR1 is SGHRS and CDR2 YFSETQ. The V and J ends lost 4 bases and 5 bases respectively, with 16 bases between them. Here the CDR3 reads CASSPGQGPHNEQFF. CDR3 nucleotide sequence: TGCGCCAGCAGCCCTGGACAAGGGCCCCACAATGAGCAGTTCTTC.

The chain employs TRBV6-5 and TRBJ2-7; TRBD1 aligns across 12 bases. Trimming removed 5 bases from V and 7 bases from J; junction bases left unmatched: 6. The CDR3 length is 14 residues. The germline gives CDR1 MNHEY, CDR2 SVGAGI. The DNA for the CDR3 is TGTGCCAGCAGTCCTCGGGACAGGGGGCGTGAGCAGTACTTC. Its protein is CASSPRDRGREQYF.

The chain has TRBV5-1 and TRBJ2-1; the D is unclear. CDR1 and CDR2 from the germline V gene are SGHRS and YFSETQ. The V and J ends lost 0 bases and 10 bases respectively, with 5 bases between them. This CDR3 contains 11 residues. The CDR3 loop is CASSLAYEQFF. The CDR3 DNA reads TGCGCCAGCAGCTTGGCCTACGAGCAGTTCTTC.

This chain uses TRBV9 with TRBJ1-2; unclear D gene. V lost 4 bases and J 5 bases, leaving 12 bases between the germline ends. CDR1 is SGDLS, CDR2 YYNGEE, per germline. The CDR3 contains 13 residues. CDR3 protein: CASSHDRGYGYTF. In DNA form, the CDR3 reads TGTGCCAGCAGCCATGACCGAGGGTATGGCTACACCTTC.

The chain has TRBV27 and TRBJ2-7; possible D gene TRBD1, 6 bases. Per germline, CDR1 MNHEY and CDR2 SMNVEV (reference sequence). The CDR3 contains 12 residues. Between the trimmed V and J ends, which lost 6 bases and 1 base, there was a span of 7 bases. The CDR3 DNA is TGTGCCAGCAGGGACAGATCCTACGAGCAGTACTTC. Its translation: CASRDRSYEQYF.

CDR3: CASSTPRGRDTQYF. As DNA, the CDR3 is TGTGCCAGCAGTACCCCCCGCGGCCGGGATACGCAGTATTTT. The chain recombines TRBV27 with TRBJ2-3; D is unresolved. The CDR3 extends over 14 amino acids. CDR1 MNHEY and CDR2 SMNVEV come from the germline V gene (reference sequence). V dropped 5 bases and J dropped 6 bases, with 15 bases sitting between them.

The genes are TRBV10-3 and TRBJ2-7; 8 bases match TRBD2. Per germline, CDR1 ENHRY and CDR2 SYGVKD. V lost 4 bases and J lost 0; bases outside the gene matches: 5. The CDR3 length is 15 residues. The CDR3 region is CAISVASGLSYEQYF. CDR3 bases: TGTGCCATCAGTGTGGCTAGCGGGCTCTCCTACGAGCAGTACTTC.

The chain has TRBV6-5 and TRBJ1-1; D is perhaps TRBD1 (5 bases). This CDR3 has 13 amino acids. Trimming took off 10 bases at V and 3 bases at J, with 15 bases between the two ends. Per the germline V gene, CDR1 is MNHEY and CDR2 is SVGAGI. The CDR3, as DNA: TGTGCCACTCTCCCCGGGGGAGACACTGAAGCTTTCTTT. It yields the protein CATLPGGDTEAFF.

The V gene is TRBV5-1, the J gene TRBJ2-5; the match to TRBD1 covers 8 bases. There are 13 residues in the CDR3. V lost 4 bases, J lost 6 bases, and 5 bases stayed unmatched. Germline loops: CDR1 SGHRS, CDR2 YFSETQ. The CDR3 region is CASSVQGAKTQYF. As DNA, the CDR3 is TGCGCCAGCAGCGTTCAGGGGGCGAAGACCCAGTACTTC.

The chain uses TRBV5-1 and TRBJ1-2, with a weak D call TRBD1 (6 bases). Germline lookup yields CDR1 SGHRS and CDR2 YFSETQ. Trimming shortened V by 3 bases and J by 6 bases, and 12 bases separated the two germline ends. This CDR3 contains 13 residues. For the CDR3, the DNA is TGCGCCAGCAGCTCGGACAGTCATCATGGCTACACCTTC. This encodes CASSSDSHHGYTF. The variable domain in full, with the rest retrieved from reference TRBV5-1 and TRBJ1-2, is KAGVTQTPRYLIKTRGQQVTLSCSPISGHRSVSWYQQTPGQGLQFLFEYFSETQRNKGNFPGRFSGRQFSNSRSEMNVSTLELGDSALYLCASSSDSHHGYTFGSGTRLTVV.

In its sample, this clone was seen once. V gene TRBV7-2 combines with J gene TRBJ1-3; 7 bases line up with TRBD1. Germline CDR1 SGHTA, CDR2 FQGNSA. The V and J ends lost 4 bases and 2 bases, in that order; junction bases with no gene match: 8. CDR3 length: 16 residues. The CDR3 DNA reads TGTGCCAGCAGCTCCGGACAGGTTCAGGCTGGAAACACCATATATTTT. This translates into CASSSGQVQAGNTIYF.

The V gene is TRBV7-9, the J gene TRBJ2-1; D is uncertain. Germline lookup yields CDR1 SEHNR and CDR2 FQNEAQ (reference sequence). This CDR3 comprises 14 residues. Trimming stripped 4 bases from V and 2 bases from J, with 9 bases between. The CDR3 coding sequence is TGTGCCAGCAGCTACATGACTGCCTACAATGAGCAGTTCTTC. Encoded protein: CASSYMTAYNEQFF.

This chain links TRBV10-3 with TRBJ2-5, with a possible D match to TRBD1 (5 bases). The CDR3 is 13 residues long. The ends were cut back, 6 bases at V and 2 bases at J, with 10 bases in the middle. Germline loops: CDR1 ENHRY, CDR2 SYGVKD. CDR3: CAIRGREQETQYF. The CDR3 nucleotides read TGTGCCATCAGGGGCAGGGAACAAGAGACCCAGTACTTC.

The chain uses TRBV5-4 and TRBJ2-6; 7 bases agree with TRBD1. J was trimmed by 0 bases and V by 5 bases; bases with no gene match: 11. Germline V gene data show CDR1 as SGHNT and CDR2 as YYREEE (reference sequence). This CDR3 is built from 18 residues. The CDR3 coding sequence is TGTGCCAGCAGTCCGGCTCGGACAGGCGCCTCTGGGGCCAACGTCCTGACTTTC. This translates into CASSPARTGASGANVLTF.

The rearrangement uses TRBV19 and TRBJ2-7; possibly TRBD2 for D (5 bases). V shed 3 bases and J shed 0 bases, with 15 bases lying between them. Germline V lookup: CDR1 LNHDA, CDR2 SQIVND (reference sequence). The CDR3 spans 16 residues. As DNA, the CDR3 is TGTGCCAGTAGTATCTCCCTAGCAGGAAGCTCCTACGAGCAGTACTTC. This translates into CASSISLAGSSYEQYF.

The chain carries TRBV19 and TRBJ1-5, with 8 positions matching TRBD1. The germline V gene encodes CDR1 LNHDA and CDR2 SQIVND (reference sequence). This CDR3 has 13 amino acids. V gave up 5 bases and J gave up 7 bases; unmatched junction bases: 4. The CDR3 sequence is CASSAQGAQPQHF. In nucleotides, the CDR3 is TGTGCCAGTAGTGCGCAGGGGGCCCAGCCCCAGCATTTT.

V usage is TRBV4-1 and J usage is TRBJ2-3; D remains ambiguous. The ends were cut back, 2 bases at V and 5 bases at J, with 26 bases in the middle. Germline V CDR1 and CDR2: MGHRA, YSYEKL. This CDR3 region has 19 residues. CDR3 sequence reads: CASSQYPKSAWVTGDTQYF. The CDR3 nucleotides read TGCGCCAGCAGCCAATACCCCAAGAGCGCTTGGGTTACGGGAGATACGCAGTATTTT.

The chain uses TRBV6-6 and TRBJ2-7; no firm D call. CDR1 is MNHNY and CDR2 is SVGAGI in the germline V gene (reference sequence). Trimming cost V 4 bases and J 7 bases, with 11 bases left between them. This CDR3 has 12 residues. The CDR3 DNA is TGTGCCAGCAGTTCCCCTCCCGGGGAGCAGTACTTC. Its protein product is CASSSPPGEQYF.

The chain links TRBV9 to TRBJ2-2; TRBD2 aligns across 10 bases. The germline V gene has CDR1 SGDLS and CDR2 YYNGEE. CDR3 length: 15 residues. Trimming removed 3 bases from V and 7 bases from J; junction bases left unmatched: 6. The CDR3 sequence: CASSASGRAGGELFF. DNA for the CDR3: TGTGCCAGCAGCGCCAGCGGGAGGGCTGGCGGGGAGCTGTTTTTT.

The chain employs TRBV13 and TRBJ2-5; 9 nucleotides agree with TRBD2. Trimming removed 5 bases from V and 5 bases from J; junction bases left unmatched: 18. Looked up from germline, CDR1 is PRHDT and CDR2 is FYEKMQ (reference sequence). The CDR3 has 18 amino acids. The CDR3: CASSRVADWREGRETQYF. DNA for the CDR3: TGTGCCAGCAGCCGAGTAGCGGATTGGCGGGAGGGTCGGGAGACCCAGTACTTC. The full variable domain, with the rest looked up from reference TRBV13 and TRBJ2-5, is AAGVIQSPRHLIKEKRETATLKCYPIPRHDTVYWYQQGPGQDPQFLISFYEKMQSDKGSIPDRFSAQQFSDYHSELNMSSLELGDSALYFCASSRVADWREGRETQYFGPGTRLLVL.

The chain carries TRBV13 and TRBJ2-7, with D hard to call. Trimming removed 4 bases at V and 2 bases at J, with 9 bases between. CDR1 is PRHDT, CDR2 FYEKMQ, per germline (reference sequence). CDR3 length: 13 amino acids. In DNA form, the CDR3 reads TGTGCCAGCAGCTACTCGACTCCCTACGAGCAGTACTTC. Protein: CASSYSTPYEQYF.

V is TRBV5-6 and J is TRBJ2-5; the D gene is possibly TRBD2 (5 bases). Germline V gene data show CDR1 as SGHDT and CDR2 as YYEEEE. The V end lost 2 bases, the J end lost 2 bases, and 7 bases lay between the germline ends. This CDR3 region has 13 residues. As DNA, the CDR3 is TGTGCCAGCAGCTTTTGGGAGCAAGAGACCCAGTACTTC. This codes for CASSFWEQETQYF.

J is TRBJ2-3 and V is TRBV6-1; 8 bases fit TRBD2. After removal of 4 bases from V and 4 bases from J, the junction contained 13 bases not matched to a gene. CDR1 and CDR2 from the germline V gene are MNHNS and SASEGT. This CDR3 is built from 17 residues. CDR3 amino acids: CASSGSLAGTVADTQYF. As DNA, the CDR3 is TGTGCCAGCAGTGGATCGCTAGCGGGTACCGTGGCAGATACGCAGTATTTT.